These 22 T cell receptor beta chains share one sample of origin, sequenced in a study of CD8+ T cells in alopecia areata. Isolated RNA was reverse transcribed into cDNA used as the sequencing template. The method was immunoSEQ multiplex PCR; TCRdb's version includes in-frame clones alone and lacks a portion of them. Of about 110,000 clones listed, almost 60% are singletons. The material sequenced was CD8+ T cells sorted from blood. The receptors here all came from a human donor in good health.

This clone ranks as medium-sized. This rearrangement joins TRBV2 to TRBJ2-1; D is unresolved. V dropped 2 bases and J dropped 2 bases, with 16 bases sitting between them. The CDR3 spans 17 residues. Per the germline V gene, CDR1 is SNHLY and CDR2 is FYNNEI. CDR3 in DNA: TGTGCCAGCAGTGAAATTCGGACGGCGAACACCTACAATGAGCAGTTCTTC. It is translated as CASSEIRTANTYNEQFF.

The rearrangement links TRBV6-1 to TRBJ2-7, with a tentative D call TRBD2 (5 bases). With 2 bases removed from V and 3 bases from J, the gap between germline ends came to 14 bases. This CDR3 is built from 15 residues. CDR1 MNHNS and CDR2 SASEGT come from the germline V gene. In DNA form, the CDR3 reads TGTGCCAGCAGTGAACTGGGAGTAGGGAGCTACGAGCAGTACTTC. As protein: CASSELGVGSYEQYF.

The chain joins TRBV7-3 to TRBJ2-5; 8 bases map to TRBD1. The CDR3 is made up of 14 amino acids. V shed 2 bases, J shed 1 base, and the junction held 0 bases outside the gene matches. The germline V gene has CDR1 SGHTA and CDR2 FQGTGA. CDR3 bases: TGTGCCAGCAGCTTAGGGACAGGCCAAGAGACCCAGTACTTC. Translated: CASSLGTGQETQYF.

The chain links TRBV4-3 to TRBJ2-1, with 8 bases lining up with TRBD2. The CDR3 loop spans 15 amino acids. Per the germline V gene, CDR1 is LGHNA and CDR2 is YSLEER. Germline trimming cut 0 bases from V and 6 bases from J; bases unmatched to any gene: 4. The CDR3, as DNA: TGCGCCAGCAGCCAAGATAGCGGGGCAGTCAATGAGCAGTTCTTC. Its protein is CASSQDSGAVNEQFF.

This clone was seen a few times. The V gene is TRBV4-1, the J gene TRBJ1-1; D call uncertain. The CDR3 has 15 residues. Trimming stripped 1 base from V and 1 base from J, with 10 bases between. The germline V gene encodes CDR1 MGHRA and CDR2 YSYEKL. Written as DNA, the CDR3 is TGCGCCAGCAGCCAAGGTGAATCCCCGAACACTGAAGCTTTCTTT. This translates into CASSQGESPNTEAFF.

The chain couples TRBV6-5 to TRBJ1-1, with D tentatively TRBD1 (6 bases). This CDR3 contains 14 residues. CDR1 is MNHEY and CDR2 is SVGAGI in the germline V gene. V was shortened by 7 bases and J by 1 base, with 13 bases between the two germline ends. CDR3 sequence: CASTRTARNTEAFF. The CDR3 coding sequence is TGTGCCAGCACCCGGACAGCGCGGAACACTGAAGCTTTCTTT.

V and J are TRBV7-9 and TRBJ2-3, with 13 positions matching TRBD2. The CDR3 sequence is 15 residues long. The V and J ends lost 6 bases and 5 bases, in that order; junction bases with no gene match: 5. The V gene's germline CDR1 is SEHNR and CDR2 FQNEAQ (reference sequence). CDR3 loop: CASRLAGGHKDTQYF. In nucleotides, the CDR3 is TGTGCCAGCAGACTAGCGGGGGGGCATAAAGATACGCAGTATTTT.

This clone was counted only a few times. The V gene is TRBV28, the J gene TRBJ1-5; D is unclear. V lost 3 bases and J 2 bases, leaving 8 bases between the germline ends. From germline, CDR1 is MDHEN and CDR2 SYDVKM. The CDR3 runs to 14 residues. CDR3 in amino acids: CASSLYSRNQPQHF. Here the CDR3 DNA reads TGTGCCAGCAGTTTGTACAGCCGCAATCAGCCCCAGCATTTT.

This clone was picked up a small number of times. V usage is TRBV4-1 and J usage is TRBJ2-5; either TRBD1 or TRBD2 may fit D (5 bases each). The germline V gene has CDR1 MGHRA and CDR2 YSYEKL. This CDR3 has 14 amino acids. The V end was cut by 3 bases, the J end by 5 bases, with 13 bases between. CDR3 in amino acids: CASSQGRGDETQYF. CDR3 coding DNA: TGCGCCAGCAGCCAGGGGAGAGGGGACGAGACCCAGTACTTC.

The chain recombines TRBV9 with TRBJ2-6; D uncertain. The CDR3 has 17 residues. Trimming removed 2 bases at V and 2 bases at J, with 14 bases between. The germline V gene has CDR1 SGDLS and CDR2 YYNGEE. DNA of the CDR3: TGTGCCAGCAGCGTTGACCCTGGCACCACTGGGGCCAACGTCCTGACTTTC. Translated: CASSVDPGTTGANVLTF.

The rearrangement links TRBV19 to TRBJ2-7; 8 bases map to TRBD1. The CDR3 loop spans 13 amino acids. V lost 4 bases, J lost 5 bases, and 4 bases stayed unmatched. Germline V gives CDR1 LNHDA, CDR2 SQIVND (reference sequence). CDR3 loop: CASSSGTGHEQYF. In nucleotides, the CDR3 is TGTGCCAGTAGTAGCGGGACAGGTCACGAGCAGTACTTC.

This clone was seen a few times. The rearrangement joins TRBV23-1 to TRBJ2-7; tentative D call: TRBD1 (6 bases). TRBV23-1 is sorted into the ORF group, with uncertain function. The CDR3 spans 16 residues. V was pared by 0 bases and J by 0 bases, with 12 bases between. The CDR3 DNA is TGCGCCAGCAGTCAATCGCAGGGGCCGAGCTCCTACGAGCAGTACTTC. The encoded protein is CASSQSQGPSSYEQYF.

The chain joins TRBV7-6 to TRBJ1-6; no clear D gene. The germline CDR1 and CDR2 sequences are SGHVS and FNYEAQ. With 1 base removed from V and 9 bases from J, the gap between germline ends came to 7 bases. The CDR3 spans 13 residues. CDR3 in amino acids: CASSLGSGSPLHF. Here the CDR3 DNA reads TGTGCCAGCAGCTTAGGATCGGGTTCACCCCTCCACTTT.

This clone was seen just once. This sequence joins TRBV9 and TRBJ1-2, with a tentative D call TRBD1 (6 bases). Germline lookup yields CDR1 SGDLS and CDR2 YYNGEE. V was shortened by 3 bases and J by 4 bases, with 19 bases between the two germline ends. The CDR3 consists of 16 residues. CDR3 coding DNA: TGTGCCAGCAGCGGCTACTCGGGGGGGCCCTTCTATGGCTACACCTTC. Its protein product is CASSGYSGGPFYGYTF.

This chain links TRBV19 with TRBJ2-7; D unresolved. V lost 5 bases to trimming and J lost 3 bases, with 11 bases between them. The CDR3 spans 13 residues. From germline, CDR1 is LNHDA and CDR2 SQIVND (reference sequence). The CDR3 sequence is CASSVYRSYEQYF. DNA of the CDR3: TGTGCCAGTAGTGTTTACCGGAGCTACGAGCAGTACTTC.

The rearrangement uses TRBV5-6 and TRBJ2-3; D may correspond to TRBD1 or TRBD2 (5 bases each). Deletions cut 4 bases from V and 4 bases from J, with 19 bases between. This CDR3 region has 16 residues. CDR1 and CDR2 (germline): SGHDT, YYEEEE. CDR3 residues: CASSGDVSALPDTQYF. CDR3 sequence (DNA): TGTGCCAGCAGCGGGGACGTCTCGGCGCTTCCAGATACGCAGTATTTT.

The chain employs TRBV9 and TRBJ1-1; D uncertain. Germline V gene sequence: CDR1 SGDLS, CDR2 YYNGEE. The CDR3 is 14 amino acids. Trimming shortened V by 4 bases and J by 1 base, and 11 bases separated the two germline ends. This CDR3 reads CASSQAGSNTEAFF. As DNA, the CDR3 is TGTGCCAGCAGCCAGGCGGGTTCGAACACTGAAGCTTTCTTT. Drawing the rest from reference TRBV9 and TRBJ1-1, the complete variable domain is DSGVTQTPKHLITATGQRVTLRCSPRSGDLSVYWYQQSLDQGLQFLIQYYNGEERAKGNILERFSAQQFPDLHSELNLSSLELGDSALYFCASSQAGSNTEAFFGQGTRLTVV.

The chain links TRBV7-6 to TRBJ1-1; no clear D. The germline V and J ends were trimmed by 1 base and 1 base, with 7 bases remaining between them. Germline lookup yields CDR1 SGHVS and CDR2 FNYEAQ. CDR3 length: 14 amino acids. The CDR3 loop is CASSLGGKNTEAFF. The CDR3 DNA reads as TGTGCCAGCAGCTTAGGCGGAAAGAACACTGAAGCTTTCTTT.

CDR3 nucleotides: TGCGCCAGCAGCGCCTACGACGGGGAGGAAGGCTACACCTTC. This sequence encodes CASSAYDGEEGYTF. The chain is built from TRBV5-1 and TRBJ1-2, with D unclear. This CDR3 spans 14 amino acids. V gave up 4 bases and J gave up 8 bases, with 18 bases separating them. Germline CDR1 SGHRS, CDR2 YFSETQ.

V gene TRBV6-1 combines with J gene TRBJ2-7; D is perhaps TRBD1 (6 bases). The CDR3 is 14 amino acids. Germline CDR1 reads MNHNS; CDR2 reads SASEGT. V was pared by 8 bases and J by 4 bases, with 18 bases between. CDR3 in amino acids: CASADGTSPYEQYF. The CDR3, as DNA: TGTGCCAGCGCTGACGGGACATCCCCTTACGAGCAGTACTTC.

V and J are TRBV9 and TRBJ2-5; possible D gene TRBD1, 6 bases. Germline V lookup: CDR1 SGDLS, CDR2 YYNGEE. The CDR3 sequence is 15 residues long. Trimming cost V 3 bases and J 5 bases, with 17 bases left between them. The CDR3 sequence: CASSARTGFGETQYF. CDR3 bases: TGTGCCAGCAGCGCTAGAACAGGGTTCGGGGAGACCCAGTACTTC.

This chain joins TRBV4-3 and TRBJ1-2, with 11 positions matching TRBD1. V was clipped by 0 bases and J by 2 bases; unmatched bases: 2. Germline values: CDR1 LGHNA, CDR2 YSLEER. This CDR3 is 16 amino acids long. The chain's CDR3 is CASSQDWDRGNYGYTF. CDR3 sequence (DNA): TGCGCCAGCAGCCAAGATTGGGACAGGGGGAACTATGGCTACACCTTC.